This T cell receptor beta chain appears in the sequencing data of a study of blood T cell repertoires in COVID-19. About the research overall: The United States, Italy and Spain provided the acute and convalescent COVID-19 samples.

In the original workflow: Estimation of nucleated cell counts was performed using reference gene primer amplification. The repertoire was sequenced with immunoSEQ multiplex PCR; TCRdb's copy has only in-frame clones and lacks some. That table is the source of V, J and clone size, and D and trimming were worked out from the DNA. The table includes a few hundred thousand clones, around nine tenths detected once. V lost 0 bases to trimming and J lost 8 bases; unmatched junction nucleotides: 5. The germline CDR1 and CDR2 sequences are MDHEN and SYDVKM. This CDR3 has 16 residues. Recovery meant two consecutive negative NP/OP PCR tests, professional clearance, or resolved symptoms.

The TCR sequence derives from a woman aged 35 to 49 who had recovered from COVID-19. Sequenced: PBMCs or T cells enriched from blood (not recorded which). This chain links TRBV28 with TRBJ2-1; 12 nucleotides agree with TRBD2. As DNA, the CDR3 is TGTGCCAGCAGTTTATGGGCTAGCGGGAGGGTTTATGAGCAGTTCTTC. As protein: CASSLWASGRVYEQFF.